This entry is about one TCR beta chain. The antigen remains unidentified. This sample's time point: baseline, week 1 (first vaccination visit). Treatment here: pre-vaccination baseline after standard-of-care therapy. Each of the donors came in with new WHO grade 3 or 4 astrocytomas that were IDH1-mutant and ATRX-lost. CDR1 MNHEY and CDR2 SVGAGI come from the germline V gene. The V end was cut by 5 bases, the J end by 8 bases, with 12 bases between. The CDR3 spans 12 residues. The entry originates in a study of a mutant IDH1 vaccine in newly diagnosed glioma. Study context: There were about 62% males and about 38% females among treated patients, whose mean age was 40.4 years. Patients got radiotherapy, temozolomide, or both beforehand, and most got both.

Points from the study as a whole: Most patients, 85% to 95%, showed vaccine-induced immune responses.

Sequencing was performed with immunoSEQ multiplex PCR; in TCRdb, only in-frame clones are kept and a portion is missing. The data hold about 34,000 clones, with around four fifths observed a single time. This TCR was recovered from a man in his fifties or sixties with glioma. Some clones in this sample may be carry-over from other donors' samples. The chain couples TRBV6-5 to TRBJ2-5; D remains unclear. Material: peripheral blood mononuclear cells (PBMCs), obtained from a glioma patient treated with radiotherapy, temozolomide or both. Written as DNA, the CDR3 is TGTGCCAGCAGTCCCTCGACTTATACCCAGTACTTC. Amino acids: CASSPSTYTQYF.